This TCR beta chain is drawn from a study of T cells in Graves' hyperthyroidism and ophthalmopathy. Trimming took 7 bases from V and 0 from J, leaving 19 bases between them. The CDR3 spans 17 residues. Germline V gives CDR1 SQVTM, CDR2 ANQGSEA. With respect to this clonotype: The antigen is undetermined.

Study-level points and caveats: From stable hyperthyroidism, ophthalmopathy was set apart by a 13 V-J model. Most expanded thyroid clonotypes above 0.001 recurred in blood.

Authors of the study amplified TCR beta CDR3 regions from RNA transcripts. TCR CDR3 regions were first amplified by RT-PCR with HTBI primers. Each CDR3 protein gets one entry after TCRdb re-called the multiplex PCR reads with MiXCR. Among 610,000 or so distinct CDR3 sequences, 40% to 55% were seen once, and the ten largest hold about 7.8%. The clonotype was recovered from a woman aged 18-29 years with Graves' hyperthyroidism. Material for sequencing was peripheral blood or thyroid tissue (not recorded which). This chain connects TRBV29-1 to TRBJ2-6; tentative D call: TRBD2 (6 bases). In nucleotides, the CDR3 is TGCAGCGGGGGTGGGGGGAAGAAGAGCTCTGGGGCCAACGTCCTGACTTTC. Translated, it gives CSGGGGKKSSGANVLTF.